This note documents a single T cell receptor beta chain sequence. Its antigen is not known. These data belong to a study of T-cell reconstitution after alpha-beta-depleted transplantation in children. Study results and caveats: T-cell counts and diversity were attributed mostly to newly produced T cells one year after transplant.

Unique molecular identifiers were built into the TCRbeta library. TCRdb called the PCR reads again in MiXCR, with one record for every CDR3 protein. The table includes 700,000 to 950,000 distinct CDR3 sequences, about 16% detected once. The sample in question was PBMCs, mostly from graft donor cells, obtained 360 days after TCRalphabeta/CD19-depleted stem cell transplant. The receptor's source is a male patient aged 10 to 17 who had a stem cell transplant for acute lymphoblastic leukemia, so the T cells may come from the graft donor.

The CDR3: CASSHGAYYEQYF. The CDR3 coding sequence is TGTGCCAGCAGCCACGGGGCTTACTACGAGCAGTACTTC. The chain uses TRBV3-1 and TRBJ2-7; the D gene could be TRBD1 or TRBD2 (5 bases each). From germline, CDR1 is LGHDT and CDR2 YNNKEL (reference sequence). CDR3 length equals 13 residues. With 3 bases removed from V and 3 bases from J, the gap between germline ends came to 9 bases.